The T cell receptor (beta chain) described here comes from a study of shared clonotypes between healthy human individuals. The CDR3 runs 13 residues. The ends were cut back, 1 base at V and 4 bases at J, with 5 bases in the middle. Germline CDR1 is MDHEN and CDR2 is SYDVKM. Naive CD8 cells, CD45RO-negative and positively selected for CCR7, excluded terminally differentiated effector memory CD45RA+ cells. Recent acute infections and vaccinations were absent in the healthy HIV-negative adult donors. Whole-study findings and limits: Incomplete sequencing of sorted subsets was indicated by rarefaction despite large depth. Larger estimated richness was generally seen in naive subsets than in memory subsets.

Per the original data handling: Junction-only sequences produced by ImmunoSEQ had no quality scores, so filtering differed. TCRdb keeps only in-frame clones here, not all; method: immunoSEQ multiplex PCR. The V and J calls and the clone size are those of that table, but D and trimming were determined from the DNA. The profile shows around 610,000 clones, roughly 96% of them singletons. Concerning this clone itself: No antigen is known for it.

Input material: naive CD8+ T cells sorted from blood. The chain combines TRBV28 with TRBJ1-3; D is uncertain. This receptor was taken from a woman in her twenties or thirties in good health. CDR3 sequence: CASSLFRGNTIYF. CDR3 sequence (DNA): TGTGCCAGCAGTTTATTTAGGGGAAACACCATATATTTT.